These T cell receptor beta chains were read from a single sample in a study of blood T cell repertoires in COVID-19. Generated by immunoSEQ multiplex PCR, the TCRdb table keeps only in-frame clones and is missing some. This sample has some 200,000 clones, with approximately 86% found just once. Sequencing was carried out using peripheral blood. The receptors here all came from a man between 35 and 55 years old with active or convalescent COVID-19. CDR3s include the opening cysteine and the closing phenylalanine or tryptophan. A D gene is named only where the DNA matches it firmly. Rows give clone size only sometimes, using once, few, many, or a class for an expanded clone.

d_call,clone_size,v_call,j_call,cdr3_aa,cdr3_nt
-,-,TRBV28,TRBJ1-3,CASSSMVGGGNTIYF,TGTGCCAGCAGCTCCATGGTGGGGGGAGGAAACACCATATATTTT
TRBD1,-,TRBV6-6,TRBJ1-3,CASSPRDRGGNTIYF,TGTGCCAGCAGTCCCCGGGACAGGGGGGGAAACACCATATATTTT
-,-,TRBV11-2,TRBJ2-2,CASSPTNTGELFF,TGTGCCAGCAGCCCTACGAACACCGGGGAGCTGTTTTTT
TRBD1,-,TRBV29-1,TRBJ1-2,CSGLQGASPYGYTF,TGCAGCGGACTCCAGGGGGCGTCTCCCTATGGCTACACCTTC
TRBD1,-,TRBV3-1/TRBV3-2,TRBJ2-6,CASSHLTGAYSGANVLTF,TGTGCCAGCAGCCATCTGACAGGGGCCTACTCTGGGGCCAACGTCCTGACTTTC
TRBD1,-,TRBV6-5,TRBJ2-1,CASSFRQGSYNEQFF,TGTGCCAGCAGTTTCCGACAGGGCTCCTACAATGAGCAGTTCTTC
-,-,TRBV28,TRBJ1-6,CASRGGTGTSPLHF,TGTGCCAGCCGAGGTGGGACTGGAACTTCACCCCTCCACTTT
TRBD2,-,TRBV4-2,TRBJ2-3,CASSQGRAGVTDTQYF,TGTGCCAGCAGCCAAGGCCGTGCGGGGGTCACAGATACGCAGTATTTT
-,-,TRBV30,TRBJ1-3,CAWTPMGAGGNTIYF,TGTGCCTGGACCCCAATGGGGGCGGGCGGGAACACCATATATTTT
TRBD2,-,TRBV9,TRBJ2-2,CASSVGGGATTGELFF,TGTGCCAGCAGCGTAGGCGGGGGGGCTACCACCGGGGAGCTGTTTTTT
TRBD2,once,TRBV7-2,TRBJ2-7,CASSPSGAEQYF,TGTGCCAGCAGCCCGAGCGGGGCCGAGCAGTACTTC
TRBD1,-,TRBV24-1,TRBJ2-2,CATSPDRPGELFF,TGTGCCACCAGCCCGGACAGGCCCGGGGAGCTGTTTTTT
-,-,TRBV12-5,TRBJ2-5,CASGLRLAQETQYF,TGTGCTAGTGGTTTGCGCCTAGCCCAAGAGACCCAGTACTTC
-,-,TRBV9,TRBJ1-1,CASSVAIGQNTEAFF,TGTGCCAGCAGCGTAGCCATAGGACAGAACACTGAAGCTTTCTTT
TRBD2,-,TRBV3-1/TRBV3-2,TRBJ2-7,CASTSRGRGGSYEQYF,TGTGCCAGCACCTCCCGTGGGCGGGGGGGTTCCTACGAGCAGTACTTC
TRBD1,-,TRBV28,TRBJ2-2,CASSFDRVQTGELFF,TGTGCCAGCAGTTTCGACAGGGTCCAGACCGGGGAGCTGTTTTTT
TRBD2,-,TRBV3-1/TRBV3-2,TRBJ2-7,CASSQTSGGVCEQYF,TGTGCCAGCAGCCAAACTAGCGGGGGAGTCTGCGAGCAGTACTTC
-,once,TRBV30,TRBJ1-1,CAWRVGQGTEAFF,TGTGCCTGGAGGGTAGGGCAGGGCACTGAAGCTTTCTTT
-,-,TRBV6-2/TRBV6-3,TRBJ2-7,CASSYQGGYEQYF,TGTGCCAGCAGTTATCAGGGGGGCTACGAGCAGTACTTC
-,few,TRBV3-1/TRBV3-2,TRBJ1-1,CASSQQLQGNTEAFF,TGTGCCAGCAGCCAACAACTGCAGGGGAACACTGAAGCTTTCTTT
TRBD1,-,TRBV28,TRBJ1-2,CASSPRQGLGYTF,TGTGCCAGCAGTCCCAGACAGGGTCTTGGCTACACCTTC
TRBD2,-,TRBV5-1,TRBJ2-5,CASSLRGGYEETQYF,TGCGCCAGCAGCCTACGGGGGGGCTATGAAGAGACCCAGTACTTC
TRBD2,-,TRBV7-3,TRBJ2-7,CASSITSGGEQYF,TGTGCCAGCAGCATTACTAGCGGGGGGGAGCAGTACTTC
-,-,TRBV5-6,TRBJ1-1,CASSSWGGILDTEAFF,TGTGCCAGCAGCTCCTGGGGGGGAATCTTGGACACTGAAGCTTTCTTT
-,-,TRBV6-2/TRBV6-3,TRBJ1-1,CASSRRESAAFF,TGTGCCAGCAGTAGACGGGAGAGCGCGGCTTTCTTT
TRBD1,-,TRBV29-1,TRBJ2-3,CSVVGGQGADTQYF,TGCAGCGTTGTGGGGGGACAGGGAGCAGATACGCAGTATTTT
-,-,TRBV29-1,TRBJ1-1,CSVTNRDHTEAFF,TGCAGCGTTACGAACAGGGATCATACTGAAGCTTTCTTT
TRBD1,-,TRBV19,TRBJ2-2,CASRMGTGLTGELFF,TGTGCCAGTAGGATGGGGACAGGGCTTACCGGGGAGCTGTTTTTT
-,-,TRBV30,TRBJ1-1,CAWSQGLDTEAFF,TGTGCCTGGAGTCAGGGCCTCGACACTGAAGCTTTCTTT
-,-,TRBV30,TRBJ1-6,CAPRGNSPLHF,TGTGCCCCCAGGGGTAATTCACCCCTCCACTTT
-,once,TRBV6-6,TRBJ2-6,CASSTARGVLTF,TGTGCCAGCAGTACCGCGAGGGGGGTCCTGACTTTC
-,-,TRBV9,TRBJ2-3,CASSVARDTQYF,TGTGCCAGCAGCGTAGCCAGAGATACGCAGTATTTT
TRBD2,-,TRBV3-1/TRBV3-2,TRBJ2-7,CASSHGRGVYEQYF,TGTGCCAGCAGCCACGGCCGGGGGGTCTACGAGCAGTACTTC
TRBD1,-,TRBV12-3/TRBV12-4,TRBJ1-5,CASSRTGGQPQHF,TGTGCCAGCAGCCGGACAGGGGGCCAGCCCCAGCATTTT
TRBD1,once,TRBV20-1,TRBJ1-1,CSVRGDTEAFF,TGCAGTGTCAGGGGGGACACTGAAGCTTTCTTT
-,-,TRBV7-9,TRBJ1-6,CASSPLRTSGNSPLHF,TGTGCCAGCAGCCCTCTCCGGACATCTGGGAATTCACCCCTCCACTTT
-,-,TRBV14,TRBJ2-1,CASSRSYVSYNEQFF,TGTGCCAGCAGCCGATCCTATGTCTCCTACAATGAGCAGTTCTTC
-,-,TRBV7-9,TRBJ1-1,CASSLAGTLNTEAFF,TGTGCCAGCAGCTTAGCCGGGACATTGAACACTGAAGCTTTCTTT
-,-,TRBV5-1,TRBJ2-1,CASSFPDSLKRTEQFF,TGCGCCAGCAGCTTCCCGGACAGCCTCAAAAGGACTGAGCAGTTCTTC
-,-,TRBV5-1,TRBJ1-4,CASSDGRATNEKLFF,TGCGCCAGCAGCGATGGCCGTGCAACTAATGAAAAACTGTTTTTT
TRBD1,-,TRBV7-2,TRBJ1-5,CASSLPGTGINQPQHF,TGTGCCAGCAGCTTACCAGGGACAGGAATCAATCAGCCCCAGCATTTT
-,-,TRBV4-3,TRBJ2-7,CASSQAARHYEQYF,TGCGCCAGCAGCCAAGCGGCACGACACTACGAGCAGTACTTC
-,-,TRBV7-7,TRBJ2-2,CASSLDRNTGELFF,TGTGCTAGCAGCTTAGACAGAAACACCGGGGAGCTGTTTTTT
TRBD1,-,TRBV30,TRBJ1-5,CAWSSGTGGAGAQPQHF,TGTGCCTGGAGTTCGGGGACAGGGGGCGCAGGGGCGCAGCCCCAGCATTTT
TRBD1,-,TRBV6-2/TRBV6-3,TRBJ2-7,CASSFGTGWYEQYF,TGTGCCAGCAGTTTCGGGACAGGGTGGTACGAGCAGTACTTC
-,-,TRBV4-1,TRBJ1-4,CASSPVTGLREKLFF,TGCGCCAGCAGCCCAGTCACAGGGCTTCGGGAAAAACTGTTTTTT
-,-,TRBV6-5,TRBJ2-2,CASRIMGQNTGELFF,TGTGCCAGCAGGATAATGGGACAAAACACCGGGGAGCTGTTTTTT
TRBD1,-,TRBV20-1,TRBJ2-7,CSASAVAGQGNLDEQYF,TGCAGTGCTAGTGCCGTCGCGGGACAGGGAAACCTGGACGAGCAGTACTTC
-,once,TRBV4-1,TRBJ2-2,CASSQDHGGRPTGELFF,TGCGCCAGCAGCCAAGATCACGGGGGGCGCCCCACCGGGGAGCTGTTTTTT
TRBD1,-,TRBV19,TRBJ1-2,CASSTTGGAGYGYTF,TGTGCCAGTAGTACCACAGGGGGCGCGGGCTATGGCTACACCTTC
-,-,TRBV12-3/TRBV12-4,TRBJ1-2,CASSVTGHYGYTF,TGTGCCAGCAGCGTGACAGGTCACTATGGCTACACCTTC
TRBD1,-,TRBV5-4,TRBJ1-1,CASSGGQGMTEAFF,TGTGCCAGCAGCGGGGGACAGGGGATGACTGAAGCTTTCTTT